The source of this T cell receptor beta chain is a study of OX40 agonist ivuxolimab in advanced cancers. Only in-frame clones appear in the TCRdb table, and some are missing; sequencing was by immunoSEQ multiplex PCR. The sample holds nearly 25,000 clones, approximately 90% seen once. V gave up 6 bases and J gave up 0 bases, with 15 bases separating them. Germline values: CDR1 MNHEY, CDR2 SVGAGI. CDR3 size: 15 residues. Baseline, cycle 4 day 1, and cycle 7 day 1 were the blood sampling points. Specimen: CD4+ or CD8+ T cells sorted from blood, collected in a trial of the OX40 agonist ivuxolimab. The chain has TRBV6-5 and TRBJ2-7; D gene uncertain. The receptor's source is an adult with an advanced solid tumor such as melanoma, head and neck, liver or kidney cancer. The CDR3 DNA reads as TGTGCCAGCAGCCCTACTCCGACCGGCTCCTACGAGCAGTACTTC. It is translated as CASSPTPTGSYEQYF.